These 13 T cell receptor beta chains share one sample of origin, sequenced in a study of T cell clonality in common variable immunodeficiency (dated by TCRdb to the mid-2010s). The library was prepared using the immunoSEQ multiplex PCR assay. TCRdb holds this immuneACCESS table with in-frame rearrangements only. Some clones are missing; in checked studies, unresolved V genes explain under half, and the rest has no known cause. This sample shows 25,000 to 30,000 clones, and none of them turns up only once. The top ten constitute 3.1% of the sample. These receptors' antigens are unknown. Study-wide findings and limitations: CVID TCRbeta sequences were reported to have fewer deletions and N-nucleotide insertions and to lack highly modified clones with 13 or more V deletions.

The sequenced sample consisted of peripheral blood mononuclear cells. These receptors all stem from a human donor with common variable immunodeficiency.

This clone was picked up many times. The sequenced fragment ends 3 residues before the CDR3 boundary, so the rest is inferred from the germline J gene. The chain employs TRBV5-1 and TRBJ2-5; either TRBD1 or TRBD2 may supply D (6 bases each). Germline V lookup: CDR1 SGHRS, CDR2 YFSETQ. The V and J ends lost 4 bases and 1 base respectively, with 17 bases between them. The CDR3 runs to 16 residues. The CDR3 bases that were read are TGCGCCAGCAGCCTAGGGGGAGGAGTGGCCCAAGAGACC. The encoded protein is CASSLGGGVAQET. The whole CDR3 sequence is CASSLGGGVAQETQYF.

This clone has more than one count but fewer than ten. The read comes to an end 3 residues before the CDR3 does, leaving the germline J gene to fill in the end. The chain carries TRBV7-8 and TRBJ1-3; a possible D gene is TRBD1 (6 bases). With 1 base removed from V and 2 bases from J, the gap between germline ends came to 12 bases. This CDR3 has 16 amino acids. The germline V gene has CDR1 SGHVS and CDR2 FQNEAQ. The CDR3 DNA, read in part, is TGTGCCAGCAGCTTAGAGGTGTCAGGGGCTGGAAACACC. Translated, it gives CASSLEVSGAGNT. The entire CDR3 protein reads CASSLEVSGAGNTIYF.

This clone was observed at least ten times. The observed sequence ends 3 residues before the CDR3 terminus, with the missing tail filled in from the germline J gene. The chain uses TRBV6-2 or TRBV6-3 and TRBJ2-2; the D is unclear. This CDR3 has 14 amino acids. Trimming took off 4 bases at V and 7 bases at J, with 13 bases between the two ends. Germline values: CDR1 MNHEY, CDR2 SVGEGT. The CDR3 loop is CASSFGLKGGELFF. CDR3 DNA (partial): TGTGCCAGCAGTTTCGGCCTAAAGGGCGGGGAG.

Details on this clone: The CDR3 is cut off 3 residues early in the read; its end comes from the germline J gene. The chain recombines TRBV7-8 with TRBJ2-5; TRBD1 matches 9 bases. Per the germline V gene, CDR1 is SGHVS and CDR2 is FQNEAQ. The CDR3 is 15 amino acids. The part of the CDR3 DNA that was read is TGTGCCAGCAGCTTAGCTGGGGACAGGGTGAGAACC. Its protein product is CASSLAGDRVRT. The complete CDR3 sequence is CASSLAGDRVRTQYF.

On this clone: The sequence runs out 3 residues before the end of the CDR3; the remainder is reconstructed from the germline J gene. The rearrangement joins TRBV7-6 to TRBJ2-2; 9 positions agree with TRBD1. This CDR3 is built from 16 residues. V lost 5 bases and J lost 4; bases outside the gene matches: 8. In germline, CDR1 is SGHVS, CDR2 FNYEAQ. The covered CDR3 bases are TGTGCCAGCAGCCAAGGACAGGGGAGCGTCACCGGGGAG. It translates to CASSQGQGSVTGE. The CDR3, in full, reads CASSQGQGSVTGELFF.

This clone occurred many times. The read falls 3 residues short of the CDR3 end, and the missing part is taken from the germline J gene. The chain is built from TRBV5-4 and TRBJ2-5; D is unclear. CDR3 length: 13 amino acids. In germline, CDR1 is SGHNT, CDR2 YYREEE (reference sequence). Trimming took 6 bases from V and 4 from J, leaving 13 bases between them. The CDR3 loop is CASTLTGLETQYF. The CDR3 bases that were read are TGTGCCAGCACCCTGACTGGCTTAGAGACC.

Many counts were recorded for this clone. The CDR3 end falls 3 residues outside the read, so it is completed with the germline J gene. The chain uses TRBV7-3 and TRBJ1-5, with 7 bases lining up with TRBD1. V dropped 5 bases and J dropped 3; count of bases not matched to a gene: 4. The length of the CDR3 is 14 residues. Germline V gene sequence: CDR1 SGHTA, CDR2 FQGTGA. CDR3 loop: CASSTTGSNQPQHF. The covered CDR3 bases are TGTGCCAGCAGCACGACAGGGTCCAATCAGCCC. The full variable domain, rest sourced from reference TRBV7-3 and TRBJ1-5, is GAGVSQTPSNKVTEKGKYVELRCDPISGHTALYWYRQSLGQGPEFLIYFQGTGAADDSGLPNDRFFAVRPEGSVSTLKIQRTERGDSAVYLCASSTTGSNQPQHFGDGTRLSIL.

This clone was recorded a few times. The CDR3 goes on 3 residues after the read ends, and that part is filled in from the germline J gene. V and J are TRBV6-1 and TRBJ1-5, with TRBD1 matching 8 bases. CDR3 length: 16 residues. The junction had 3 bases not matched to a gene; V was cut back by 1 base and J by 1 base. Germline assignment: CDR1 MNHNS and CDR2 SASEGT. CDR3 in amino acids: CASSEVTGVSNQPQHF. The part of the CDR3 DNA that was read is TGTGCCAGCAGTGAAGTGACAGGGGTGAGCAATCAGCCC.

In this sample, this clone turned up many times. The read ends 3 residues before the CDR3 terminus; that terminus is restored from the germline J gene. The V call is TRBV7-2, the J call TRBJ2-7; TRBD2 agrees at 9 bases. Germline loops: CDR1 SGHTA, CDR2 FQGNSA. This CDR3 is 14 amino acids long. V gave up 5 bases and J gave up 4 bases; unmatched junction bases: 6. The CDR3 bases that were read are TGTGCCAGCAGCCTCTCTAGCGGGGAGTACGAG. Translated: CASSLSSGEYE. The full-length CDR3 reads as CASSLSSGEYEQYF.

The sample holds many counts of this clone. CDR3 in amino acids: CAWSTGQTNTGELFF. The part of the CDR3 DNA that was read is TGTGCCTGGAGTACGGGACAGACGAACACCGGGGAG. The J gene is TRBJ2-2, the V gene TRBV30, with 7 bases identical to TRBD1. The read stops 3 residues short of the end of the CDR3; the missing end is completed from the germline J gene. V trimming: 2 bases; J trimming: 0 bases; junction bases outside the gene matches: 3. This CDR3 has 15 residues. The germline V gene has CDR1 GTSNPN and CDR2 SVGIG (reference sequence).

This clone appeared many times. The read halts 3 residues ahead of the CDR3 end, with the missing end drawn from the germline J gene. V is TRBV7-6 and J is TRBJ2-1; 12 bases agree with TRBD2. V gave up 5 bases and J gave up 6 bases; unmatched junction bases: 5. The germline V gene has CDR1 SGHVS and CDR2 FNYEAQ. This CDR3 region has 15 residues. This CDR3 is CASSLLAGGSNEQFF. The CDR3 DNA, read in part, is TGTGCCAGCAGCCTACTAGCGGGGGGTTCCAATGAG.

This clone was detected a few times. The CDR3 extends 3 residues past the end of the read, so its final part is completed from the germline J gene. This chain uses TRBV18 with TRBJ2-3; D uncertain. V lost 6 bases and J 2 bases, leaving 9 bases between the germline ends. The CDR3 runs 13 residues. Per germline, CDR1 KGHSH and CDR2 LQKENI. The CDR3 DNA, read in part, is TGTGCCAGCTCCCGCGGTCCCACAGATACG. Its translation: CASSRGPTDT. The CDR3 in its entirety is CASSRGPTDTQYF. Together with reference TRBV18 and TRBJ2-3, the CDR3 gives the full variable domain: NAGVMQNPRHLVRRRGQEARLRCSPMKGHSHVYWYRQLPEEGLKFMVYLQKENIIDESGMPKERFSAEFPKEGPSILRIQQVVRGDSAAYFCASSRGPTDTQYFGPGTRLTVL.

This clone was observed at least ten times. The read is 3 residues too short to cover the CDR3 end, so that end is filled in from the germline J gene. The chain is built from TRBV20-1 and TRBJ2-7; D gene ambiguous. The germline gives CDR1 DFQATT, CDR2 SNEGSKA (reference sequence). V was shortened by 2 bases and J by 2 bases, with 4 bases between the two germline ends. CDR3 size: 11 residues. The CDR3: CSARQTYEQYF. The CDR3 DNA, read in part, is TGCAGTGCTAGACAGACCTACGAG.